Presented here are 28 T cell receptor beta chains from one specimen sequenced in a study of blood T cell repertoires in COVID-19. TCRdb's table, derived via immunoSEQ multiplex PCR, lists solely in-frame clones and lacks some. The sample has around 76,000 clones, roughly 80% seen once. Sample: peripheral blood. The receptor set was obtained from a woman aged 70-85 years with acute or convalescent COVID-19.

The chain has TRBV7-9 and TRBJ2-7, with TRBD1 identical over 8 bases. The CDR3 extends over 15 amino acids. V shed 6 bases, J shed 5 bases, and the junction held 12 bases outside the gene matches. Germline assignment: CDR1 SEHNR and CDR2 FQNEAQ (reference sequence). CDR3 nucleotides: TGTGCCAGCAGTCAGGCGGTGGGGGGACAGGACGAGCAGTACTTC. It codes for CASSQAVGGQDEQYF. The entire variable domain, with the rest obtained from reference TRBV7-9 and TRBJ2-7, is as follows: DTGVSQNPRHKITKRGQNVTFRCDPISEHNRLYWYRQTLGQGPEFLTYFQNEAQLEKSRLLSDRFSAERPKGSFSTLEIQRTEQGDSAMYLCASSQAVGGQDEQYFGPGTRLTVT.

Only a few counts were recorded for this clone. Here the CDR3 DNA reads TGTGCCAGCAGGGAGGTGGGGACACGGACGGCCTACGAGCAGTACTTC. Translation: CASREVGTRTAYEQYF. The chain joins TRBV28 to TRBJ2-7; TRBD1 is a possible D gene (6 bases). Germline-derived CDR1 and CDR2 are MDHEN and SYDVKM. V lost 6 bases and J lost 2, with 20 bases in between. The CDR3 length is 16 residues.

The V call is TRBV18, the J call TRBJ1-5; TRBD1 is a possible D gene (5 bases). CDR3 size: 14 residues. With 1 base removed from V and 3 bases from J, the gap between germline ends came to 7 bases. Germline loops: CDR1 KGHSH, CDR2 LQKENI. The CDR3 reads CASSPQGNNQPQHF. CDR3 nucleotides: TGTGCCAGCTCACCACAGGGGAACAATCAGCCCCAGCATTTT. Using reference TRBV18 and TRBJ1-5 for the parts outside the CDR3, the full variable domain is NAGVMQNPRHLVRRRGQEARLRCSPMKGHSHVYWYRQLPEEGLKFMVYLQKENIIDESGMPKERFSAEFPKEGPSILRIQQVVRGDSAAYFCASSPQGNNQPQHFGDGTRLSIL.

This chain uses TRBV5-1 with TRBJ2-1; maybe TRBD1 (7 bases). The CDR3 is made up of 18 amino acids. The V gene's germline CDR1 is SGHRS and CDR2 YFSETQ. V was trimmed by 0 bases and J by 0 bases, leaving 16 bases between them. As DNA, the CDR3 is TGCGCCAGCAGCTTGGTGGGACAGCTAGCGAGCTCCTACAATGAGCAGTTCTTC. Encoded protein: CASSLVGQLASSYNEQFF.

J is TRBJ2-7 and V is TRBV6-2 or TRBV6-3; possibly TRBD2 for D (5 bases). Germline V gives CDR1 MNHEY, CDR2 SVGEGT. This CDR3 has 15 amino acids. Trimming cost V 6 bases and J 2 bases, with 17 bases left between them. The CDR3 DNA follows: TGTGCCAGCAGCCATGGACTGAACGAACCCTACGAGCAGTACTTC. Translating gives CASSHGLNEPYEQYF.

This clone was counted only a few times. The V and J genes are TRBV10-3 and TRBJ2-5; D is possibly TRBD2 (6 bases). With 3 bases removed from V and 4 bases from J, the gap between germline ends came to 12 bases. Looked up from germline, CDR1 is ENHRY and CDR2 is SYGVKD. The CDR3 sequence is 14 residues long. CDR3 residues: CAISDGGSVETQYF. CDR3 coding DNA: TGTGCCATCAGTGATGGGGGGTCGGTAGAGACCCAGTACTTC.

V gene TRBV27 combines with J gene TRBJ2-7; D perhaps matches TRBD2 (7 bases). This CDR3 is built from 13 residues. Trimming left V 3 bases short and J 6 bases short, with 12 bases between. CDR1 and CDR2 (germline): MNHEY, SMNVEV (reference sequence). Here the CDR3 DNA reads TGTGCCAGCAGTTTGATCGGGGGGCTCGAGCAGTACTTC. It translates to CASSLIGGLEQYF.

This clone has at least ten counts. CDR3 loop: CATKGQGADTNSPLHF. The DNA of the CDR3 is TGTGCCACCAAGGGACAGGGGGCCGACACAAATTCACCCCTCCACTTT. The chain recombines TRBV10-3 with TRBJ1-6, with TRBD1 identical over 12 bases. Germline V gives CDR1 ENHRY, CDR2 SYGVKD. V dropped 10 bases and J dropped 7; count of bases not matched to a gene: 11. The CDR3 loop spans 16 amino acids.

The chain links TRBV10-2 to TRBJ1-2; no firm D call. The V end lost 2 bases, the J end lost 7 bases, and 11 bases lay between the germline ends. This CDR3 has 13 residues. Germline CDR1 and CDR2: WSHSY and SAAADI. The CDR3 loop is CASSEVRSGGYTF. In DNA form, the CDR3 reads TGCGCCAGCAGTGAGGTGAGGTCGGGTGGCTACACCTTC.

V usage is TRBV4-2 and J usage is TRBJ1-5; D uncertain. The ends were cut back, 4 bases at V and 2 bases at J, with 15 bases in the middle. Germline V lookup: CDR1 LGHNA, CDR2 YNFKEQ. The CDR3 is 16 residues long. The DNA of the CDR3 is TGTGCCAGCAGCCTCTATACGGGTTTGGGCAATCAGCCCCAGCATTTT. This encodes CASSLYTGLGNQPQHF.

This sequence joins TRBV15 and TRBJ1-2; 8 positions agree with TRBD1. V lost 0 bases, J lost 13 bases, and 7 bases stayed unmatched. Germline assignment: CDR1 LNHNV and CDR2 YYDKDF (reference sequence). The length of the CDR3 is 13 residues. The CDR3 DNA reads as TGTGCCACCAGCAGAGATATTAGGGACAGGCCCACCTTC. Amino acid sequence: CATSRDIRDRPTF.

Only a few counts were recorded for this clone. The chain recombines TRBV6-5 with TRBJ2-7, with TRBD1 matching 7 bases. V gave up 6 bases and J gave up 2 bases; unmatched junction bases: 4. This CDR3 has 13 amino acids. Germline V CDR1 and CDR2: MNHEY, SVGAGI. The CDR3 DNA sequence: TGTGCCAGCAGACCGACAGGGACCTACGAGCAGTACTTC. It encodes CASRPTGTYEQYF.

The chain joins TRBV7-2 to TRBJ2-7; TRBD2 agrees at 7 bases. CDR1 and CDR2 from the germline V gene are SGHTA and FQGNSA. V shed 5 bases and J 5 bases; nucleotides not matched to a gene: 15. The CDR3 is 16 amino acids. The CDR3 loop reads CASSPEGRAGRNEQYF. The CDR3 nucleotides are TGTGCCAGCAGCCCGGAAGGTCGAGCGGGGAGGAACGAGCAGTACTTC.

This chain connects TRBV30 to TRBJ2-5, with D maybe TRBD1 (6 bases). In germline, CDR1 is GTSNPN, CDR2 SVGIG (reference sequence). V dropped 5 bases and J dropped 2 bases, with 9 bases sitting between them. CDR3 length: 12 residues. The CDR3 bases are TGTGCCTGGCTGGGGGCACAAGAGACCCAGTACTTC. Its protein product is CAWLGAQETQYF.

This chain joins TRBV6-1 and TRBJ2-3; tentatively, D is TRBD1 (6 bases). This CDR3 has 15 amino acids. The V and J ends lost 2 bases and 4 bases respectively, with 13 bases between them. Germline values: CDR1 MNHNS, CDR2 SASEGT. DNA of the CDR3: TGTGCCAGCAGTGAAAGGACAGCTCAGTCAGATACGCAGTATTTT. Amino acids: CASSERTAQSDTQYF.

The V and J genes are TRBV20-1 and TRBJ1-6, with D unclear. The CDR3 runs 13 residues. Trimming pared 3 bases from V and 6 bases from J, leaving 9 bases between. The germline gives CDR1 DFQATT, CDR2 SNEGSKA (reference sequence). The CDR3 loop is CSASREFNSPLHF. In DNA form, the CDR3 reads TGCAGTGCTAGTAGGGAGTTTAATTCACCCCTCCACTTT.

The chain combines TRBV3-1 (or the pseudogene TRBV3-2) with TRBJ2-3; 9 nucleotides match TRBD2. V lost 1 base and J lost 4; bases outside the gene matches: 6. Germline CDR1 LGHDT, CDR2 YNNKEL (reference sequence). CDR3 length: 16 amino acids. The CDR3 spells CASSQVGTSRSDTQYF. CDR3 in DNA: TGTGCCAGCAGCCAAGTCGGGACTAGCCGGTCAGATACGCAGTATTTT.

The chain uses TRBV18 and TRBJ2-7; D may be TRBD1 (6 bases). V lost 0 bases and J 7 bases, leaving 16 bases between the germline ends. Germline V gene sequence: CDR1 KGHSH, CDR2 LQKENI. This CDR3 has 15 amino acids. The CDR3 here is CASSPPGASTGEQYF. Written as DNA, the CDR3 is TGTGCCAGCTCACCACCGGGGGCGTCAACAGGGGAGCAGTACTTC.

The gene calls are TRBV19 and TRBJ1-2, with 8 nucleotides matching TRBD1. The CDR3 totals 15 residues. Germline V gene data show CDR1 as LNHDA and CDR2 as SQIVND (reference sequence). The V segment lost 5 bases and the J segment 5 bases; nucleotides outside the gene matches: 10. The CDR3 DNA follows: TGTGCCAGTAGTTCTAGGACAGGGTTCAGTTATGGCTACACCTTC. It yields the protein CASSSRTGFSYGYTF.

V gene TRBV7-9 combines with J gene TRBJ1-1; D is unclear. CDR1 is SEHNR, CDR2 FQNEAQ, per germline (reference sequence). The CDR3 has 16 residues. Trimming shortened V by 5 bases and J by 11 bases, and 27 bases separated the two germline ends. Written as DNA, the CDR3 is TGTGCCAGCAGCCCCTCGGGAGGTTTTTCCTCCGTTGGGGCTTTCTTT. It is translated as CASSPSGGFSSVGAFF.

This clone turned up a few times. The CDR3 region has the DNA TGTGCCAGCAGCCCTACGAAATTGCGGTCACAAGAGACCCAGTACTTC. Residues: CASSPTKLRSQETQYF. The V call is TRBV5-4, the J call TRBJ2-5; D unclear. Trimming stripped 4 bases from V and 2 bases from J, with 18 bases between. Germline-derived CDR1 and CDR2 are SGHNT and YYREEE (reference sequence). The CDR3 totals 16 residues.

This clone has a handful of counts. This chain joins TRBV5-1 and TRBJ1-1, with 7 bases aligning to TRBD1. This CDR3 spans 13 amino acids. Germline loops: CDR1 SGHRS, CDR2 YFSETQ. V gave up 5 bases and J gave up 6 bases; unmatched junction bases: 7. In DNA, the CDR3 is TGCGCCAGCAGTCCAGGGGGGCACGCTGAAGCTTTCTTT. Protein sequence: CASSPGGHAEAFF.

The gene calls are TRBV18 and TRBJ1-3, with D possibly TRBD1 on 6 matching bases. The CDR3 runs to 15 residues. Germline V gene lookup returns CDR1 KGHSH and CDR2 LQKENI. V was shortened by 2 bases and J by 0 bases, with 8 bases between the two germline ends. CDR3 sequence reads: CASSPTGNSGNTIYF. CDR3 in DNA: TGTGCCAGCTCACCAACAGGGAACTCTGGAAACACCATATATTTT.

A few counts support this clone. The chain carries TRBV7-6 and TRBJ2-6; perhaps TRBD1 as D (6 bases). The germline V gene encodes CDR1 SGHVS and CDR2 FNYEAQ. This CDR3 has 16 amino acids. The ends were cut back, 0 bases at V and 4 bases at J, with 10 bases in the middle. CDR3 DNA: TGTGCCAGCAGCTTAGCGGCAGGGGCCGGGGCCAACGTCCTGACTTTC. This encodes CASSLAAGAGANVLTF.

CDR3 nucleotide sequence: TGTGCCAGCAGTTACAGCCTGAACACTGAAGCTTTCTTT. Its protein is CASSYSLNTEAFF. The chain combines TRBV6-2 or TRBV6-3 with TRBJ1-1; D unclear. CDR1 and CDR2 from the germline V gene are MNHEY and SVGEGT. V dropped 2 bases and J dropped 0 bases, with 4 bases sitting between them. This CDR3 contains 13 residues.

V is TRBV27 and J is TRBJ1-5, with a weak D call TRBD1 (5 bases). V shed 6 bases and J shed 2 bases, with 17 bases lying between them. From germline, CDR1 is MNHEY and CDR2 SMNVEV (reference sequence). This CDR3 comprises 16 residues. This CDR3 reads CASSRTGGEGNQPQHF. In nucleotides, the CDR3 is TGTGCCAGCAGCCGGACCGGGGGTGAGGGCAATCAGCCCCAGCATTTT.

V is TRBV19 and J is TRBJ1-1; possible D gene TRBD1, 6 bases. Trimming cost V 5 bases and J 5 bases, with 18 bases left between them. From germline, CDR1 is LNHDA and CDR2 SQIVND (reference sequence). The CDR3 spans 15 residues. DNA of the CDR3: TGTGCCAGTAGTTCTTGGGGGGGCGGGAGAACTGAAGCTTTCTTT. Protein: CASSSWGGGRTEAFF.

The chain recombines TRBV18 with TRBJ1-5, with D maybe TRBD1 (5 bases). Germline CDR1 and CDR2: KGHSH and LQKENI. The V end was cut by 2 bases, the J end by 1 base, with 9 bases between. The CDR3 extends over 15 amino acids. CDR3 sequence: CASSPTGDSNQPQHF. The CDR3 bases are TGTGCCAGCTCACCAACGGGGGACAGCAATCAGCCCCAGCATTTT.